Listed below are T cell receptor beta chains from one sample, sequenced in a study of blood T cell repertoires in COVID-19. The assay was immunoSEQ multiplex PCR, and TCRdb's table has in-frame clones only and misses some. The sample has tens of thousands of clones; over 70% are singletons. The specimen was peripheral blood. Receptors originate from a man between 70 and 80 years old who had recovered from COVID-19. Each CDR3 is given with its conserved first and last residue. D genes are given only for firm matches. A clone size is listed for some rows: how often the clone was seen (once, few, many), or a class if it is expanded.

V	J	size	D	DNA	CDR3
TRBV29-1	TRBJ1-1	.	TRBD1	TGCAGCGTTGAGGGACAGGCGAACACTGAAGCTTTCTTT	CSVEGQANTEAFF
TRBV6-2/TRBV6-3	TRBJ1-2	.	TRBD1	TGTGCCAGCAGCCTGACAGGGGATGGCTACACCTTC	CASSLTGDGYTF
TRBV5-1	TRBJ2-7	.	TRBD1	TGCGCCAGCAGCTTGCAGGCACAGGGGGCGGACGAGCAGTACTTC	CASSLQAQGADEQYF
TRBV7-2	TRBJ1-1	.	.	TGTGCCAGCAGCTTTTCGCAGGGGAACACTGAAGCTTTCTTT	CASSFSQGNTEAFF
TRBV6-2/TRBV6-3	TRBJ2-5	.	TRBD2	TGTGCCAGCAGTTACTACCGTGGGACTAGCGGGCAAGAGACCCAGTACTTC	CASSYYRGTSGQETQYF
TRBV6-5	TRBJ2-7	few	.	TGTGCCAGCAGGACGGGGTACGAGCAGTACTTC	CASRTGYEQYF
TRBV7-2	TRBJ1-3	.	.	TGTGCCAGCAGCTTAGACAGAAATTCTGGAAACACCATATATTTT	CASSLDRNSGNTIYF
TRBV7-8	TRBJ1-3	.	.	TGTGCCAGCAGCCCACGAGACTCTGGAAACACCATATATTTT	CASSPRDSGNTIYF
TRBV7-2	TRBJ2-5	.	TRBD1	TGTGCCAGCACCCTGGGACAGGCGGGGGAGACCCAGTACTTC	CASTLGQAGETQYF
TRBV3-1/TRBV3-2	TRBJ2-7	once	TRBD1	TGTGCCAGCAGCCAAGGGACAGGGGCCGGCGAGCAGTACTTC	CASSQGTGAGEQYF